This TCR beta chain stems from a study of T cells in Graves' hyperthyroidism and ophthalmopathy. In the case of this clonotype: The target antigen is unknown.

Study-wide points: The blood repertoire included most of the expanded thyroid clonotypes above 0.001.

Amplified regions were TCR beta CDR3 sequences from RNA transcripts. The HTBI primer set drove a first-round RT-PCR of the TCR CDR3. TCRdb called the multiplex PCR reads again in MiXCR, with one record for every CDR3 protein. This sample yields under 800,000 distinct CDR3 sequences, of which approximately 15% are seen a single time; roughly 10% belongs to the top ten. For the diagnoses, clinical symptoms, serum thyroxine and TRAb, thyroid ultrasound and orbital computed tomography were used. Germline CDR1 MDHEN, CDR2 SYDVKM. V shed 3 bases, J shed 5 bases, and the junction held 5 bases outside the gene matches. This CDR3 has 14 residues.

The sequence was obtained from a woman aged 18 to 35 with Graves' hyperthyroidism. The gene calls are TRBV28 and TRBJ2-7; TRBD1 agrees at 9 bases. The sequenced material came from blood. CDR3 coding DNA: TGTGCCAGCAGTTTGAGACAGGGGGGCCACGAGCAGTACTTC. Its protein product is CASSLRQGGHEQYF.